The source of this TCR beta chain is a study of blood T cell repertoires in COVID-19. About the study: Specimens from acute and convalescent COVID-19 originated in the United States, Italy and Spain.

This clone was counted only a few times. The CDR3 extends over 16 amino acids. Germline-derived CDR1 and CDR2 are SGHVS and FQNEAQ. The V gene lost 5 bases and the J gene lost 0 bases, with 14 bases spanning the gap. In the source study's methods: Amplification of reference gene primers was used by the study to estimate nucleated cell counts. Using immunoSEQ multiplex PCR, the repertoire was profiled, and TCRdb retains in-frame clones only, with some absent. Clonal size and the V and J genes are those of that table, whereas D and trimming came from the DNA. The sample lists tens of thousands of clones; 75% to 95% were seen once.

This receptor was taken from a human donor in a cohort sampled during active COVID-19. The V call is TRBV7-8, the J call TRBJ2-4; D is undetermined. The source material was peripheral blood. The CDR3 coding sequence is TGTGCCAGCAGCCCTCTGGGTACTATAGCCAAAAACATTCAGTACTTC. Translating it yields CASSPLGTIAKNIQYF.